This T cell receptor beta chain was found in a study of blood T cell repertoires in COVID-19. Overall study context: Material from acute and convalescent COVID-19 was sourced from the United States, Italy and Spain. Sources were T cells, B-cell-depleted T cells, or PBMCs; the material itself was cDNA or gDNA.

Under the authors' procedure: Reference gene primer amplification gave nucleated cell count estimates. TCRdb's copy holds only in-frame clones and misses some; the assay was immunoSEQ multiplex PCR. V and J calls and clone size follow that table, whereas D and trimming were derived from the DNA. Of 240,000 or so clones listed, roughly 87% are singletons. With 0 bases removed from V and 2 bases from J, the gap between germline ends came to 4 bases. The CDR3 totals 13 residues. CDR1 and CDR2 (germline): SGDLS, YYNGEE. The rearrangement links TRBV9 to TRBJ2-3; D is unresolved. The receptor was derived from a man in his 60s who had recovered from COVID-19. The sample taken for sequencing was peripheral blood. The CDR3 coding sequence is TGTGCCAGCAGCGTAGTAAACACAGATACGCAGTATTTT. As protein: CASSVVNTDTQYF.